This is a list of T cell receptor beta chains from one sample in a study of beta chain features in type 1 diabetes. TCRdb keeps only in-frame clones here, not all; method: immunoSEQ multiplex PCR. The repertoire consists of about 26,000 clones, with 49% occurring once and the leading ten covering 0.3%. Specimen: stem cell memory CD4+ T cells from blood. The receptors shown here come from a young man with type 1 diabetes. The conserved cysteine and the conserved F or W are not part of the CDR3 here.

V gene	J gene	CDR3 protein
TRBV5-1	TRBJ1-5	ASSLEGRGGNQPQH
TRBV4-1	TRBJ2-7	ASSQDIRARSYEQY
TRBV6-1	TRBJ2-7	ASSDPFTDLKYEQY
TRBV27	TRBJ2-5	ASSFSTVYQETQY
TRBV28	TRBJ2-7	ASSPPQGQGAGYEQY
TRBV6-5	TRBJ2-1	ASSWTSGRRNEQF
TRBV29-1	TRBJ1-2	SVEEFRGSYGYT
TRBV5-1	TRBJ2-5	ASSLDTGGPETQY
TRBV7-6	TRBJ1-6	ASSRGGSENSPLH
TRBV4-1	TRBJ2-7	ASSQPPSGRYEQY
TRBV15	TRBJ2-1	ATSRDGTDYNEQF
TRBV9	TRBJ2-5	ASSTQDRVRGETQY
TRBV21-1	TRBJ1-3	ASSKLLCSGNTIY
TRBV18	TRBJ1-2	ASSPPPRGPGGYT
TRBV5-1	TRBJ2-7	ASSEAGTGEGEQY